What follows are 29 T cell receptor beta chains derived from one specimen sequenced in a study of blood T cell repertoires in COVID-19. Here immunoSEQ multiplex PCR was the method, and the copy in TCRdb shows in-frame clones only, minus some. The profile shows about 120,000 clones, approximately 82% of them singletons. What was sequenced was peripheral blood. These receptors were obtained from a woman aged 45-60 years with acute or convalescent COVID-19.

This clone was seen more than once but under ten times. The chain has TRBV19 and TRBJ1-1; no firm D call. This CDR3 is 14 amino acids long. Germline V gene data show CDR1 as LNHDA and CDR2 as SQIVND (reference sequence). Trimming took 3 bases from V and 1 from J, leaving 9 bases between them. CDR3 bases: TGTGCCAGTAGTATGGGCACTTGGAACACTGAAGCTTTCTTT. Its protein is CASSMGTWNTEAFF.

V usage is TRBV4-1 and J usage is TRBJ2-3, with 10 bases matching TRBD2. The trim removed 2 bases at V and 2 bases at J, leaving 4 bases unmatched. This CDR3 comprises 16 residues. Looked up from germline, CDR1 is MGHRA and CDR2 is YSYEKL. CDR3: CASSQRGLANTDTQYF. The CDR3 nucleotides are TGCGCCAGCAGCCAAAGGGGACTAGCGAACACAGATACGCAGTATTTT.

This clone was seen once. The V call is TRBV5-4, the J call TRBJ1-2; D unclear. The CDR3 loop spans 13 amino acids. V gave up 7 bases and J gave up 4 bases, with 14 bases separating them. Germline CDR1 is SGHNT and CDR2 is YYREEE (reference sequence). CDR3 sequence reads: CASRLRGGYGYTF. CDR3 coding DNA: TGTGCCAGCCGCCTGCGGGGTGGCTATGGCTACACCTTC.

This sequence joins TRBV27 and TRBJ1-2; a possible D gene is TRBD1 (5 bases). The V and J ends lost 5 bases and 4 bases respectively, with 23 bases between them. CDR3 length: 17 residues. Germline V gene data show CDR1 as MNHEY and CDR2 as SMNVEV (reference sequence). CDR3 in amino acids: CASSPYPSFRAAYGYTF. CDR3 nucleotide sequence: TGTGCCAGCAGTCCGTATCCTAGTTTCAGGGCGGCCTATGGCTACACCTTC.

A few counts support this clone. The DNA of the CDR3 is TGCGCCAGCAGCTCCACACCGAACAGGGGGTCGGACACCATATATTTT. Its protein product is CASSSTPNRGSDTIYF. The rearrangement uses TRBV5-1 and TRBJ1-3; 8 bases align to TRBD1. Germline CDR1 and CDR2: SGHRS and YFSETQ. J gave up 8 bases and V 3 bases, and 13 bases lay outside the gene matches. This CDR3 comprises 16 residues.

This clone is a singleton in its sample. The chain joins TRBV3-1 (or the pseudogene TRBV3-2) to TRBJ1-6; 7 nucleotides agree with TRBD1. J lost 8 bases, V lost 4 bases, and 8 bases had no gene match. This CDR3 region has 15 residues. The germline CDR1 and CDR2 sequences are LGHDT and YNNKEL (reference sequence). The CDR3 loop reads CASSRTGTADSPLHF. The CDR3 DNA sequence: TGTGCCAGCAGCCGCACCGGGACAGCCGATTCACCCCTCCACTTT.

The chain combines TRBV12-3 or TRBV12-4 with TRBJ1-4; TRBD1 matches 9 bases. V lost 5 bases, J lost 10 bases, and 5 bases stayed unmatched. CDR3 size: 13 residues. The CDR3 reads CASSLRTGAKLFF. Written as DNA, the CDR3 is TGTGCCAGCAGTCTTCGGACAGGGGCAAAACTGTTTTTT.

This clone showed up just once. The chain's CDR3 is CASSVDGSEQFF. Here the CDR3 DNA reads TGTGCCAGCAGCGTAGACGGGTCTGAGCAGTTCTTC. The chain employs TRBV9 and TRBJ2-1; the D is unclear. This CDR3 contains 12 residues. Germline-derived CDR1 and CDR2 are SGDLS and YYNGEE. V was trimmed by 0 bases and J by 9 bases, leaving 7 bases between them.

The chain is built from TRBV3-1 (or the pseudogene TRBV3-2) and TRBJ1-3, with a possible D match to TRBD1 (5 bases). Germline CDR1 is LGHDT and CDR2 is YNNKEL (reference sequence). Trimming removed 4 bases from V and 0 bases from J, with 16 bases in between. CDR3 length: 17 amino acids. The CDR3 nucleotides read TGTGCCAGCAGCCCCCCCATGGGGCTTATCTCTGGAAACACCATATATTTT. Its protein product is CASSPPMGLISGNTIYF.

The chain uses TRBV18 and TRBJ2-5; possible D gene TRBD2, 5 bases. V lost 6 bases and J 4 bases, leaving 15 bases between the germline ends. The CDR3 runs 14 residues. Germline V gene sequence: CDR1 KGHSH, CDR2 LQKENI. The chain's CDR3 is CASSFGLSGETQYF. CDR3 nucleotides: TGTGCCAGCTCTTTCGGACTGTCCGGAGAGACCCAGTACTTC.

V is TRBV24-1 and J is TRBJ2-5, with 12 bases fitting TRBD1. Trimming took 2 bases from V and 5 from J; bases not matched to a gene: 5. Germline CDR1 is KGHDR and CDR2 is SFDVKD. The length of the CDR3 is 16 residues. The chain's CDR3 is CATSDSPGQGAETQYF. The CDR3 DNA follows: TGTGCCACCAGTGATTCGCCGGGACAGGGGGCGGAGACCCAGTACTTC.

The chain couples TRBV3-1 (or the pseudogene TRBV3-2) to TRBJ2-7, with 13 bases matching TRBD2. The CDR3 is 18 residues long. Germline trimming cut 3 bases from V and 7 bases from J; bases unmatched to any gene: 15. Germline V gives CDR1 LGHDT, CDR2 YNNKEL (reference sequence). CDR3 region: CASSQRLAGGPPALEQYF. Written as DNA, the CDR3 is TGTGCCAGCAGCCAGAGACTAGCGGGAGGCCCCCCGGCTCTAGAGCAGTACTTC.

The rearrangement joins TRBV15 to TRBJ2-5, with a possible D match to TRBD2 (5 bases). Trimming pared 0 bases from V and 7 bases from J, leaving 15 bases between. This CDR3 spans 15 amino acids. Germline V gives CDR1 LNHNV, CDR2 YYDKDF (reference sequence). In DNA form, the CDR3 reads TGTGCCACCAGCAGAGACCGTAGCGATGGAGGGACCCAGTACTTC. Translated, it gives CATSRDRSDGGTQYF.

This clone was seen only once. The chain couples TRBV9 to TRBJ1-1, with D possibly being TRBD1 (6 bases). CDR1 is SGDLS, CDR2 YYNGEE, per germline. V lost 4 bases and J lost 0, with 13 bases in between. The CDR3 has 15 residues. In nucleotides, the CDR3 is TGTGCCAGCAGCCTCAGACAGGAAATGAACACTGAAGCTTTCTTT. Translating it yields CASSLRQEMNTEAFF.

The genes are TRBV19 and TRBJ2-2, with TRBD2 identical over 8 bases. This CDR3 spans 15 amino acids. The germline V gene encodes CDR1 LNHDA and CDR2 SQIVND (reference sequence). Germline trimming cut 5 bases from V and 3 bases from J; bases unmatched to any gene: 5. The CDR3 loop reads CASSSGGVDTGELFF. The CDR3 DNA is TGTGCCAGTAGTTCGGGAGGGGTTGACACCGGGGAGCTGTTTTTT.

V is TRBV12-3 or TRBV12-4 and J is TRBJ2-7; the D gene is possibly TRBD1 (7 bases). The V gene lost 6 bases and the J gene lost 4 bases, with 13 bases spanning the gap. The CDR3 totals 13 residues. CDR3 sequence: CASRSQGRYEQYF. The CDR3, as DNA: TGTGCCAGCAGGTCACAGGGGAGGTACGAGCAGTACTTC.

The table lists this clone with a count of one. The CDR3 DNA follows: TGTGCCAGCAGTCTACGCTCTGCAATAAATGGCTACACCTTC. This encodes CASSLRSAINGYTF. The V call is TRBV27, the J call TRBJ1-2; D remains unclear. The germline CDR1 and CDR2 sequences are MNHEY and SMNVEV (reference sequence). The V and J ends lost 5 bases and 6 bases respectively, with 16 bases between them. This CDR3 is 14 amino acids long.

V usage is TRBV29-1 and J usage is TRBJ1-1; D call uncertain. Germline V lookup: CDR1 SQVTM, CDR2 ANQGSEA. Trimming cost V 7 bases and J 2 bases, with 14 bases left between them. The CDR3 is made up of 13 amino acids. The CDR3 nucleotides read TGCAGCGCCCAGACACTTCCAAACACTGAAGCTTTCTTT. Translation: CSAQTLPNTEAFF. Together with reference TRBV29-1 and TRBJ1-1, the CDR3 gives the full variable domain: SAVISQKPSRDICQRGTSLTIQCQVDSQVTMMFWYRQQPGQSLTLIATANQGSEATYESGFVIDKFPISRPNLTFSTLTVSNMSPEDSSIYLCSAQTLPNTEAFFGQGTRLTVV.

The CDR3 coding sequence is TGCGCCAGCAGCTTTCTTGGGGGCGGCACTGAAGCTTTCTTT. This codes for CASSFLGGGTEAFF. The V gene is TRBV4-1, the J gene TRBJ1-1, with a tentative D call TRBD1 (6 bases). This CDR3 is built from 14 residues. Germline CDR1 reads MGHRA; CDR2 reads YSYEKL. The V and J ends lost 5 bases and 4 bases respectively, with 14 bases between them.

This chain connects TRBV6-5 to TRBJ1-5, with a weak D call TRBD1 (6 bases). Trimming cost V 6 bases and J 3 bases, with 12 bases left between them. The CDR3 extends over 14 amino acids. Germline-derived CDR1 and CDR2 are MNHEY and SVGAGI. CDR3 amino acids: CASSSTGNNQPQHF. CDR3 DNA sequence: TGTGCCAGCAGCTCAACAGGGAACAATCAGCCCCAGCATTTT.

The chain combines TRBV6-4 with TRBJ2-1; D might be TRBD2 (7 bases). The CDR3 length is 15 residues. The V end was cut by 2 bases, the J end by 6 bases, with 14 bases between. The germline V gene has CDR1 MRHNA and CDR2 SNTAGT. The CDR3 spells CASSDPTGGINEQFF. CDR3 coding DNA: TGTGCCAGCAGTGACCCGACGGGGGGCATCAATGAGCAGTTCTTC.

The J gene is TRBJ2-3, the V gene TRBV5-1, with 13 positions matching TRBD2. V was clipped by 2 bases and J by 3 bases; unmatched bases: 3. Germline loops: CDR1 SGHRS, CDR2 YFSETQ. The CDR3 length is 16 residues. The CDR3, as DNA: TGCGCCAGCAGCTTTCGACTAGCGGGAGGAACAGATACGCAGTATTTT. Encoded protein: CASSFRLAGGTDTQYF.

This clone appeared once. The rearrangement joins TRBV29-1 to TRBJ1-5; weak D call: TRBD1 (5 bases). Germline values: CDR1 SQVTM, CDR2 ANQGSEA. Trimming shortened V by 5 bases and J by 1 base, and 12 bases separated the two germline ends. This CDR3 is 14 amino acids long. CDR3 nucleotides: TGCAGCGTTTCGGGGGGGGAGAGCAATCAGCCCCAGCATTTT. As protein: CSVSGGESNQPQHF.

V gene TRBV7-8 combines with J gene TRBJ2-5, with D possibly being TRBD2 (5 bases). This CDR3 comprises 15 residues. V shed 5 bases and J shed 4 bases, with 17 bases lying between them. Germline-derived CDR1 and CDR2 are SGHVS and FQNEAQ. CDR3 DNA: TGTGCCAGCAGCCTAGTAGCGCCTCCGTCAGAGACCCAGTACTTC. Amino acids: CASSLVAPPSETQYF.

This clone was counted only a few times. The rearrangement joins TRBV6-2 or TRBV6-3 to TRBJ2-3; 7 positions agree with TRBD1. The CDR3 is made up of 13 amino acids. With 5 bases clipped from V and 3 bases from J, the junction kept 2 bases outside the gene matches. Germline CDR1 reads MNHEY; CDR2 reads SVGEGT. Here the CDR3 DNA reads TGTGCCAGCAGTGGGACAGAAACAGATACGCAGTATTTT. This gives the protein CASSGTETDTQYF.

The rearrangement links TRBV10-1 to TRBJ2-2, with 7 positions matching TRBD2. V dropped 7 bases and J dropped 0; count of bases not matched to a gene: 8. The CDR3 is 16 residues long. In germline, CDR1 is WNHNN, CDR2 SYGVQD (reference sequence). In nucleotides, the CDR3 is TGCGCCAGCACCGGTGGGAGGGATCCGAACACCGGGGAGCTGTTTTTT. Translated, it gives CASTGGRDPNTGELFF.

This clone was recorded only once. The CDR3 here is CASSQSPRGTEAFF. In DNA form, the CDR3 reads TGTGCCAGCAGCCAGTCCCCCAGGGGCACTGAAGCTTTCTTT. This chain links TRBV11-2 with TRBJ1-1; TRBD1 is a possible D gene (6 bases). There are 14 residues in the CDR3. CDR1 and CDR2 (germline): SGHAT, FQNNGV. Trimming removed 5 bases at V and 4 bases at J, with 14 bases between.

The rearrangement joins TRBV30 to TRBJ2-1; no firm D call. CDR1 is GTSNPN, CDR2 SVGIG, per germline (reference sequence). This CDR3 contains 11 residues. V was cut by 4 bases and J by 3 bases, with 4 bases left in between. CDR3: CAWNSYNEQFF. The DNA for the CDR3 is TGTGCCTGGAACAGCTACAATGAGCAGTTCTTC.

V usage is TRBV28 and J usage is TRBJ1-1; tentative D call: TRBD1 (6 bases). This CDR3 spans 15 amino acids. The germline V gene encodes CDR1 MDHEN and CDR2 SYDVKM. V lost 6 bases, J lost 1 base, and 15 bases lay in between. The CDR3 coding sequence is TGTGCCAGCAGGCCTCAGACAGGTGGGAACACTGAAGCTTTCTTT. Its protein product is CASRPQTGGNTEAFF.